Below, 27 T cell receptor beta chains from the same sample are listed, as sequenced in a study of blood T cells in healthy people across ages. PCR was performed a second time for roughly 7 to 12 cycles using a sample-barcoded 5' primer and a J-beta primer mix. MiXCR, run by TCRdb on the 5' RACE reads, gives a single entry per CDR3 protein. The table records 720,000 or so distinct CDR3 sequences, roughly 41% of them present only once. Sample: blood. These receptors were obtained from a man older than 75 in good health.

This clonotype has only a few counts. The gene calls are TRBV9 and TRBJ2-2; weak D call: TRBD2 (6 bases). The germline V and J ends were trimmed by 4 bases and 3 bases, with 13 bases remaining between them. The germline gives CDR1 SGDLS, CDR2 YYNGEE. CDR3 length: 15 amino acids. The CDR3 spells CASSKSPGDTGELFF. The CDR3 DNA reads as TGTGCCAGCAGCAAATCACCGGGGGACACCGGGGAGCTGTTTTTT.

This clonotype was found a few times. V is TRBV27 and J is TRBJ2-5, with 15 bases fitting TRBD2. Germline trimming cut 10 bases from V and 5 bases from J; bases unmatched to any gene: 5. CDR1 and CDR2 (germline): MNHEY, SMNVEV (reference sequence). The CDR3 has 14 residues. CDR3 nucleotide sequence: TGTGCCACCGGACTAGCGGGGGGGCTTGAGACCCAGTACTTC. Its translation is CATGLAGGLETQYF.

This clonotype was observed many times. The rearrangement joins TRBV29-1 to TRBJ2-7, with TRBD2 as a possible D gene (6 bases). The CDR3 loop spans 14 amino acids. V was shortened by 4 bases and J by 6 bases, with 19 bases between the two germline ends. Looked up from germline, CDR1 is SQVTM and CDR2 is ANQGSEA. CDR3 nucleotides: TGCAGCGTTGCAAGCCCGGGACTCACCGTCGAGCAGTACTTC. As protein: CSVASPGLTVEQYF.

V and J are TRBV14 and TRBJ2-5, with D tentatively TRBD2 (5 bases). Trimming shortened V by 3 bases and J by 11 bases, and 16 bases separated the two germline ends. CDR3 length: 13 amino acids. The germline CDR1 and CDR2 sequences are SGHDN and FVKESK. CDR3 sequence: CASSQVREGEQYF. The CDR3 region has the DNA TGTGCCAGCAGCCAGGTGCGTGAGGGAGAGCAGTACTTC.

This clonotype appeared a few times. This chain joins TRBV20-1 and TRBJ1-5, with D possibly matching TRBD1 (6 bases). The CDR3 consists of 14 residues. The germline V gene encodes CDR1 DFQATT and CDR2 SNEGSKA (reference sequence). Trimming pared 2 bases from V and 5 bases from J, leaving 13 bases between. CDR3 region: CSARQGLAYQPQHF. The CDR3 DNA reads TGCAGTGCTAGACAGGGGTTGGCGTATCAGCCCCAGCATTTT.

This clonotype appeared a few times. V is TRBV6-5 and J is TRBJ2-7; D tentatively fits TRBD1 or TRBD2 (5 bases each). Gene TRBJ2-5 matches the end of the DNA better, so the J call may be wrong. Germline V gives CDR1 MNHEY, CDR2 SVGAGI. This CDR3 comprises 14 residues. CDR3 residues: CASSYWGIQETQYF. As DNA, the CDR3 is TGTGCCAGCAGTTACTGGGGGATCCAAGAGACCCAGTACTTC.

In its sample, this clonotype was seen many times. V is TRBV6-1 and J is TRBJ2-5; D gene ambiguous. Per the germline V gene, CDR1 is MNHNS and CDR2 is SASEGT. The CDR3 has 10 amino acids. Trimming stripped 6 bases from V and 5 bases from J, with 4 bases between. The CDR3 DNA reads TGTGCCAGCAGATGGGAGACCCAGTACTTC. Amino acids: CASRWETQYF.

CDR3 amino acids: CASNRMYRGNTEAFF. CDR3 DNA sequence: TGTGCCAGCAACCGTATGTACAGGGGGAACACTGAAGCTTTCTTT. This chain links TRBV3-1 with TRBJ1-1; 7 bases fit TRBD1. V dropped 7 bases and J dropped 1; count of bases not matched to a gene: 9. Germline CDR1 and CDR2: LGHDT and YNNKEL (reference sequence). CDR3 length: 15 amino acids.

The chain recombines TRBV5-1 with TRBJ2-3; 9 bases align to TRBD2. V lost 4 bases to trimming and J lost 1 base; unmatched junction nucleotides: 7. Per germline, CDR1 SGHRS and CDR2 YFSETQ. The CDR3 runs to 16 residues. CDR3 amino acids: CASSLVVAGGTDTQYF. CDR3 bases: TGCGCCAGCAGCCTGGTGGTAGCGGGAGGCACAGATACGCAGTATTTT.

This rearrangement joins TRBV5-1 to TRBJ1-1; 8 bases are a match to TRBD1. The CDR3 runs to 17 residues. V trimming: 1 base; J trimming: 1 base; junction bases outside the gene matches: 9. CDR1 is SGHRS and CDR2 is YFSETQ in the germline V gene. The CDR3: CASSLNPQGAPNTEAFF. In DNA, the CDR3 is TGCGCCAGCAGCTTGAATCCCCAGGGGGCTCCGAACACTGAAGCTTTCTTT.

This clonotype occurred many times. V and J are TRBV5-1 and TRBJ2-3, with unresolved D. Germline-derived CDR1 and CDR2 are SGHRS and YFSETQ. Trimming shortened V by 2 bases and J by 4 bases, and 23 bases separated the two germline ends. The CDR3 runs 18 residues. The DNA of the CDR3 is TGCGCCAGCAGCTTCGTCCTCCCTCCCGGTCAAGAGGCAGATACGCAGTATTTT. This translates into CASSFVLPPGQEADTQYF.

The chain uses TRBV28 and TRBJ2-7, with D perhaps TRBD1 (5 bases). Germline CDR1 MDHEN, CDR2 SYDVKM. The CDR3 has 15 amino acids. With 6 bases removed from V and 1 base from J, the gap between germline ends came to 16 bases. As DNA, the CDR3 is TGTGCCAGCAGAACACCCAGGGCAGGGTCCTACGAGCAGTACTTC. Its protein product is CASRTPRAGSYEQYF.

The rearrangement links TRBV20-1 to TRBJ2-6; no clear D. Germline loops: CDR1 DFQATT, CDR2 SNEGSKA (reference sequence). The CDR3 length is 16 residues. The ends were cut back, 1 base at V and 0 bases at J, with 10 bases in the middle. Written as DNA, the CDR3 is TGCAGTGCTAGAGGGGGTTCCAGCTCTGGGGCCAACGTCCTGACTTTC. It specifies CSARGGSSSGANVLTF.

The chain uses TRBV29-1 and TRBJ2-3; TRBD2 matches 8 bases. The CDR3 has 16 amino acids. V trimming: 0 bases; J trimming: 4 bases; junction bases outside the gene matches: 9. Germline V gene sequence: CDR1 SQVTM, CDR2 ANQGSEA. For the CDR3, the DNA is TGCAGCGTTGAAGAAGGACTAGCCAGTCATCCAGATACGCAGTATTTT. Its translation: CSVEEGLASHPDTQYF.

The chain combines TRBV9 with TRBJ2-1, with a possible D match to TRBD1 (6 bases). The CDR3 sequence is 16 residues long. Trimming took 4 bases from V and 0 from J, leaving 14 bases between them. The germline gives CDR1 SGDLS, CDR2 YYNGEE. The CDR3 nucleotides are TGTGCCAGCAGCCCAGACAAGGGGGTCTCCTACAATGAGCAGTTCTTC. Its protein product is CASSPDKGVSYNEQFF.

This clonotype came up a few times. V gene TRBV6-2 or TRBV6-3 combines with J gene TRBJ2-4; 8 bases map to TRBD1. From germline, CDR1 is MNHEY and CDR2 SVGEGT. The CDR3 totals 18 residues. J lost 0 bases, V lost 4 bases, and 11 bases had no gene match. In DNA form, the CDR3 reads TGTGCCAGCAGTTGCCGAGAGACAGGGGCGGGAGCCAAAAACATTCAGTACTTC. This codes for CASSCRETGAGAKNIQYF.

This clonotype has more than one count but fewer than ten. The chain combines TRBV29-1 with TRBJ2-5; 10 positions match TRBD2. The V gene's germline CDR1 is SQVTM and CDR2 ANQGSEA. The CDR3 runs to 14 residues. V shed 3 bases and J 1 base; nucleotides not matched to a gene: 2. CDR3 bases: TGCAGCGTTGAGAAGCGGGGGGGCCAAGAGACCCAGTACTTC. Translated, it gives CSVEKRGGQETQYF.

This chain uses TRBV7-2 with TRBJ2-1; D is ambiguous. The CDR3 totals 13 residues. CDR1 SGHTA and CDR2 FQGNSA come from the germline V gene. The ends were cut back, 3 bases at V and 6 bases at J, with 9 bases in the middle. The CDR3 bases are TGTGCCAGCAGCTTTATCGGGCTCAATGAGCAGTTCTTC. Its protein is CASSFIGLNEQFF.

J is TRBJ2-7 and V is TRBV7-2; no firm D call. The V and J ends lost 5 bases and 0 bases respectively, with 11 bases between them. CDR1 is SGHTA, CDR2 FQGNSA, per germline. CDR3 length: 14 amino acids. The chain's CDR3 is CASSPRSTSYEQYF. The CDR3 DNA is TGTGCCAGCAGCCCGAGGTCGACCTCCTACGAGCAGTACTTC.

A note on this clonotype: A clone one base away is much larger, so this may be a read error. The gene calls are TRBV2 and TRBJ2-5; 7 bases are shared with TRBD2. Gene TRBJ2-7 matches the end of the DNA better, so the J call may be wrong. This CDR3 contains 15 residues. Germline V gene data show CDR1 as SNHLY and CDR2 as FYNNEI. The CDR3: CARNPGLTGGYEQYF. CDR3 DNA: TGTGCCAGGAACCCGGGACTAACGGGGGGTTACGAGCAGTACTTC.

The chain combines TRBV3-1 with TRBJ2-1; 7 nucleotides agree with TRBD2. The junction had 10 bases not matched to a gene; V was cut back by 4 bases and J by 4 bases. Per the germline V gene, CDR1 is LGHDT and CDR2 is YNNKEL (reference sequence). CDR3 length equals 16 residues. CDR3 loop: CASSPREGPIYNEQFF. CDR3 nucleotides: TGTGCCAGCAGCCCAAGGGAGGGTCCCATATACAATGAGCAGTTCTTC.

This clonotype was picked up one time. The chain has TRBV7-2 and TRBJ1-2; D is ambiguous. The germline V gene encodes CDR1 SGHTA and CDR2 FQGNSA. The length of the CDR3 is 13 residues. The V and J ends lost 4 bases and 6 bases respectively, with 12 bases between them. The CDR3 reads CASSSARVNGYTF. Here the CDR3 DNA reads TGTGCCAGCAGCTCAGCTAGGGTGAATGGCTACACCTTC.

V usage is TRBV20-1 and J usage is TRBJ2-1; 7 bases fit TRBD2. Germline CDR1 is DFQATT and CDR2 is SNEGSKA (reference sequence). The trim removed 1 base at V and 1 base at J, leaving 10 bases unmatched. This CDR3 has 17 residues. The CDR3, as DNA: TGCAGTGCTAGAGGGCCCCAGACTAGCCAATCCTACAATGAGCAGTTCTTC. Translation: CSARGPQTSQSYNEQFF.

This clonotype was detected a few times. The V and J genes are TRBV29-1 and TRBJ1-5; D gene uncertain. The germline V gene encodes CDR1 SQVTM and CDR2 ANQGSEA. V dropped 7 bases and J dropped 1 base, with 11 bases sitting between them. The CDR3 contains 13 residues. CDR3 bases: TGCAGCGCGAGAGGAGGAAGCAATCAGCCCCAGCATTTT. Translation: CSARGGSNQPQHF. Drawing the rest from reference TRBV29-1 and TRBJ1-5, the complete variable domain is SAVISQKPSRDICQRGTSLTIQCQVDSQVTMMFWYRQQPGQSLTLIATANQGSEATYESGFVIDKFPISRPNLTFSTLTVSNMSPEDSSIYLCSARGGSNQPQHFGDGTRLSIL.

This clonotype has just a few counts. J is TRBJ2-1 and V is TRBV28; the match to TRBD1 covers 8 bases. V trimming: 1 base; J trimming: 9 bases; junction bases outside the gene matches: 8. CDR3 length: 15 amino acids. CDR1 is MDHEN and CDR2 is SYDVKM in the germline V gene. The CDR3 protein is CASSLSDRAGIEQFF. In DNA, the CDR3 is TGTGCCAGCAGTTTATCGGACAGGGCTGGCATTGAGCAGTTCTTC.

V is TRBV20-1 and J is TRBJ2-3; D might be TRBD1 (7 bases). Trimming removed 3 bases from V and 0 bases from J, with 16 bases in between. This CDR3 is built from 16 residues. Germline CDR1 and CDR2: DFQATT and SNEGSKA (reference sequence). This CDR3 is CSARDSTGTSTDTQYF. CDR3 nucleotide sequence: TGCAGTGCTAGGGATTCGACAGGGACTAGCACAGATACGCAGTATTTT.

This clonotype was picked up a small number of times. The chain combines TRBV18 with TRBJ2-3; possibly TRBD1 for D (5 bases). CDR3 length: 17 amino acids. Per the germline V gene, CDR1 is KGHSH and CDR2 is LQKENI. The germline V and J ends were trimmed by 1 base and 2 bases, with 16 bases remaining between them. This CDR3 is CASSPLGAGPNTDTQYF. CDR3 DNA sequence: TGTGCCAGCTCACCACTAGGAGCAGGGCCTAACACAGATACGCAGTATTTT.